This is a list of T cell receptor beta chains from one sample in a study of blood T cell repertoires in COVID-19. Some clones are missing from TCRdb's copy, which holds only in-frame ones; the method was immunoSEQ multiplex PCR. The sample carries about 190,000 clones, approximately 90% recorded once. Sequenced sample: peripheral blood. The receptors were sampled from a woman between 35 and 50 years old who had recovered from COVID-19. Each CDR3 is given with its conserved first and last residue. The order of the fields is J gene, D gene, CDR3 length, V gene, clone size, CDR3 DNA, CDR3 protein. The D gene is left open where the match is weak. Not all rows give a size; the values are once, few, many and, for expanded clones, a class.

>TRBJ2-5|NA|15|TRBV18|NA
TGTGCCAGCTCACCCCTGACCGGGTCCCAAGAGACCCAGTACTTC
CASSPLTGSQETQYF
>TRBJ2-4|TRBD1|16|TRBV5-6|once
TGTGCCAGCAGCTTGAAGGGGGCGCCGACCAAAAACATTCAGTACTTC
CASSLKGAPTKNIQYF
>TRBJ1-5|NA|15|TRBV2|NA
TGTGCCAGCAGTGGAGGACAACTCAGCAATCAGCCCCAGCATTTT
CASSGGQLSNQPQHF
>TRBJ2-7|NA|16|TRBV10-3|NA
TGTGCCATCAGCCCCACAACAGGGACCCGCTCCTACGAGCAGTACTTC
CAISPTTGTRSYEQYF
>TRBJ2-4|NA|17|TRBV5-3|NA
TGTGCCAGAAGCTTGAACCCCCGAGGGATAGCCAAAAACATTCAGTACTTC
CARSLNPRGIAKNIQYF
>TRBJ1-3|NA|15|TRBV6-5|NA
TGTGCCAGCAGCCTAGGGGGGGCTTCTGGAAACACCATATATTTT
CASSLGGASGNTIYF
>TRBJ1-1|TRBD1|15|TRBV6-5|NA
TGTGCCAGCAGTTACATGGGACAGGGTATTTCTGAAGCTTTCTTT
CASSYMGQGISEAFF
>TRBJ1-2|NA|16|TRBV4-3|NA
TGCGCCAGCAGCCAAGAAAGCGGGCAGCTCATTAGTGGCTACACCTTC
CASSQESGQLISGYTF
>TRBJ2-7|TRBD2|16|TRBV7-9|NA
TGTGCCAGCAGCTTAGACACTAGCGGGAGTAAGTACGAGCAGTACTTC
CASSLDTSGSKYEQYF
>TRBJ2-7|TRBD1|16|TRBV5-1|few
TGCGCCAGCAGCTGGACAGGGACAGGGGTACCCTACGAGCAGTACTTC
CASSWTGTGVPYEQYF
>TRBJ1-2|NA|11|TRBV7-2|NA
TGTGCCAGCGCGCGGGACTATGGCTACACCTTC
CASARDYGYTF
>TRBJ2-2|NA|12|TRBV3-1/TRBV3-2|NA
TGTGCCAGCAGCCGGTCGGCCGGGGAGCTGTTTTTT
CASSRSAGELFF
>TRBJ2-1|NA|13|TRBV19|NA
TGTGCCAGTAGTACTTCGACAGGTTTGAAGCAGTTCTTC
CASSTSTGLKQFF
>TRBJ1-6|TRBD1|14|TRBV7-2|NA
TGTGCCAGCAGCCTGGGACAGGGTGGATCACCCCTCCACTTT
CASSLGQGGSPLHF
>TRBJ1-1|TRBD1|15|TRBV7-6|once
TGTGCCAGCAGCTTACAGGGGGTACGAGGGACTGAAGCTTTCTTT
CASSLQGVRGTEAFF
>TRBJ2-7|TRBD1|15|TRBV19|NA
TGTGCCAGTAGTCCCCTCGGGACAGGGAGATACGAGCAGTACTTC
CASSPLGTGRYEQYF
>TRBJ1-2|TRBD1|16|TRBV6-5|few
TGTGCCAGCAGTTACGATCACGGACAGGGTGGCTATGGCTACACCTTC
CASSYDHGQGGYGYTF
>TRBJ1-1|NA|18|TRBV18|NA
TGTGCCAGCTCACCCACCCGGGGTTCGCCCGGGGTGAACACTGAAGCTTTCTTT
CASSPTRGSPGVNTEAFF
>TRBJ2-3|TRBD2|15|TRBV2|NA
TGTGCCAGCAGGAGACTAGCGGGAGTGGCAGATACGCAGTATTTT
CASRRLAGVADTQYF
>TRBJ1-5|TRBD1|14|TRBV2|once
TGTGCCAGCAGAGACGACAGGGGAAATCAGCCCCAGCATTTT
CASRDDRGNQPQHF
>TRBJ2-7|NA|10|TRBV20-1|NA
TGCAGTGCTGACAAAGACGAGCAGTACTTC
CSADKDEQYF
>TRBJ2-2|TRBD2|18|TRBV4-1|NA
TGCGCCAGCAGCCAAGATGCTTTTTCGGGGGGGACCACCGGGGAGCTGTTTTTT
CASSQDAFSGGTTGELFF
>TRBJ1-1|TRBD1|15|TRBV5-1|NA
TGCGCCAGCAGCCCCGACAGGGTGGGCAGCACTGAAGCTTTCTTT
CASSPDRVGSTEAFF
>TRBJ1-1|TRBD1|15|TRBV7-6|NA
TGTGCCAGCAGCGCGGACCCAGGGGGGAACACTGAAGCTTTCTTT
CASSADPGGNTEAFF
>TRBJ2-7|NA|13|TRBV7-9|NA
TGTGCCAGCAGCGAATTCAACAGGGCCGAGCAGTACTTC
CASSEFNRAEQYF
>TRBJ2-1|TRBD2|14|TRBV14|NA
TGTGCCAGCAGCCAAGGACTAGCGTACAATGAGCAGTTCTTC
CASSQGLAYNEQFF
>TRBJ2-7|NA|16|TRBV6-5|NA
TGTGCCAGCAGTTACTCGATTGGGCCGAACGAAGACGAGCAGTACTTC
CASSYSIGPNEDEQYF
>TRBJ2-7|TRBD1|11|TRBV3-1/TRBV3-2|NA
TGTGCCAGCCAGGGGGCCTACGAGCAGTACTTC
CASQGAYEQYF
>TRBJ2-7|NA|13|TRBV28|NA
TGTGCCAGCAACCCCGGGGGGCACCACGAGCAGTACTTC
CASNPGGHHEQYF
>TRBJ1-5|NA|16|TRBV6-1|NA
TGTGCCAGCAGTGAAGTGGGCCTCAGTTCGAATCAGCCCCAGCATTTT
CASSEVGLSSNQPQHF
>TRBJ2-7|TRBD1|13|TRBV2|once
TGTGCCAGCAGTCAGGACAGGGGGCGCGAGCAGTACTTC
CASSQDRGREQYF
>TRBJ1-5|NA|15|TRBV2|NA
TGTGCCAGCAGTGGCCAGGGCCTTAGCAATCAGCCCCAGCATTTT
CASSGQGLSNQPQHF
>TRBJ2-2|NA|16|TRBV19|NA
TGTGCCAGTAGTATCGAAGGGGAAAGCAGCACCGGGGAGCTGTTTTTT
CASSIEGESSTGELFF
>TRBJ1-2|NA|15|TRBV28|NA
TGTGCCAGCAGTTTTATGGGGGGACGGAACTATGGCTACACCTTC
CASSFMGGRNYGYTF
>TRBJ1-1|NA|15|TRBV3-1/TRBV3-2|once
TGTGCCAGCAGCCGGCGGGGGGAGGCGGATACTGAAGCTTTCTTT
CASSRRGEADTEAFF
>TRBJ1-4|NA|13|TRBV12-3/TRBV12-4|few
TGTGCCAGCAGTTTGTACCGAGGAGAAAAACTGTTTTTT
CASSLYRGEKLFF
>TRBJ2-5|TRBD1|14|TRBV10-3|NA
TGTGCCATCGCACAAGGGGCCAGGGGGGAGACCCAGTACTTC
CAIAQGARGETQYF
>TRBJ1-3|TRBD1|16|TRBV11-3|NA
TGTGCCAGCAGCTCCGGGACAGGGACGAGTGGAAACACCATATATTTT
CASSSGTGTSGNTIYF
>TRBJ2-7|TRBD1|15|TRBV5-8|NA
TGTGCCAGCAGCTTAGGACAGGGCCTTACCTACGAGCAGTACTTC
CASSLGQGLTYEQYF
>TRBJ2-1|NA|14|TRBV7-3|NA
TGTGCCAGCAGCTTAGACGGGAGTTACAATGAGCAGTTCTTC
CASSLDGSYNEQFF
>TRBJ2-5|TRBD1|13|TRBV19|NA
TGTGCCAGTAGCCAACAGGGGACGGAGACCCAGTACTTC
CASSQQGTETQYF
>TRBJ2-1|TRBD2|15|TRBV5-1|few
TGCGCCAGCAGCTTGACTAGCGGGAGAGGCAATGAGCAGTTCTTC
CASSLTSGRGNEQFF
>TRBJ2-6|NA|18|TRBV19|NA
TGTGCCAGTAGTATAGATGGGGGGACCCTCTCTGGGGCCAACGTCCTGACTTTC
CASSIDGGTLSGANVLTF
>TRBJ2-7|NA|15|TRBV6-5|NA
TGTGCCAGCAGCTCCACGGACCTAGCAGCCTACGAGCAGTACTTC
CASSSTDLAAYEQYF
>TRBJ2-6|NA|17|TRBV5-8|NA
TGTGCCAGCAGCTTGGTCTTCTCGTCCGCTGGGGCCAACGTCCTGACTTTC
CASSLVFSSAGANVLTF
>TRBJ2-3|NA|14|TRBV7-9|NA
TGTGCCAGCGGCACCGGACTCCCGCGAGATACGCAGTATTTT
CASGTGLPRDTQYF
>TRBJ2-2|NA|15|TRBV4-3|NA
TGCGCCAGCAGCCAAGTGCAAGCGTTCACCGGGGAGCTGTTTTTT
CASSQVQAFTGELFF
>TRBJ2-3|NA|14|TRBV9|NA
TGTGCCAGCAGCGTAGTTGGGGGCAAAGATACGCAGTATTTT
CASSVVGGKDTQYF
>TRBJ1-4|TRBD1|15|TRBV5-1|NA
TGCGCCAGCAGCCCGGGACAGGGGGCTAATGAAAAACTGTTTTTT
CASSPGQGANEKLFF
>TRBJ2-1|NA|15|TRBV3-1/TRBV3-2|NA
TGTGCCAGCAGCCCTACTAGGAGCTCCTACAATGAGCAGTTCTTC
CASSPTRSSYNEQFF
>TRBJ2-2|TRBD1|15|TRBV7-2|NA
TGTGCCAGCAGCCCTCGACAGGGTATCACCGGGGAGCTGTTTTTT
CASSPRQGITGELFF
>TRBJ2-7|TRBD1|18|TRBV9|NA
TGTGCCAGCAGCGTAAAGCCACTCGCGACAGGGGCAGTCTACGAGCAGTACTTC
CASSVKPLATGAVYEQYF
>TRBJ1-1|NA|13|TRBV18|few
TGTGCCAGCTCACCACAGGGGGACACTGAAGCTTTCTTT
CASSPQGDTEAFF
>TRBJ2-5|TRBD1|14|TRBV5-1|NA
TGCGCCAGCAGCTTGGGGGGACAGCGAGAGACCCAGTACTTC
CASSLGGQRETQYF
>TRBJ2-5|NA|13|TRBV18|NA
TGTGCCAGCCTGGAGACTAGTGTCGAGACCCAGTACTTC
CASLETSVETQYF
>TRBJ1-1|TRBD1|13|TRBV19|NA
TGTGCCAGTACGGACAGGGGATACACTGAAGCTTTCTTT
CASTDRGYTEAFF
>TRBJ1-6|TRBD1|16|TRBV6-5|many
TGTGCCAGCAGTTACCCGACCGGGACAGGGATATCACCCCTCCACTTT
CASSYPTGTGISPLHF
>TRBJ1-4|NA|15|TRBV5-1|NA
TGCGCCAGCAGCGTCCAGGGGAGCGGTAATGAAAAACTGTTTTTT
CASSVQGSGNEKLFF
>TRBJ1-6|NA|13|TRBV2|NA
TGTGCCAGCGCCCGAGATATTAATTCACCCCTCCACTTT
CASARDINSPLHF